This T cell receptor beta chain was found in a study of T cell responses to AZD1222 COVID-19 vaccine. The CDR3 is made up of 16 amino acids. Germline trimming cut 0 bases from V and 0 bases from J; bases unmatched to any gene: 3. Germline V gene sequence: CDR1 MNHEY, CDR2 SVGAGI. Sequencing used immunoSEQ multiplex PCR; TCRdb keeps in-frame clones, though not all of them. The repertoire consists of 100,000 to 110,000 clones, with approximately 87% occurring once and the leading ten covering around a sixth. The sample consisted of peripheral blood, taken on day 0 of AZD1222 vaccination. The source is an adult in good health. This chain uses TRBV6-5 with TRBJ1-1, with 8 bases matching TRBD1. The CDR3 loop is CASSYSGDRMNTEAFF. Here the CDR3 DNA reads TGTGCCAGCAGTTACTCGGGGGACAGGATGAACACTGAAGCTTTCTTT.